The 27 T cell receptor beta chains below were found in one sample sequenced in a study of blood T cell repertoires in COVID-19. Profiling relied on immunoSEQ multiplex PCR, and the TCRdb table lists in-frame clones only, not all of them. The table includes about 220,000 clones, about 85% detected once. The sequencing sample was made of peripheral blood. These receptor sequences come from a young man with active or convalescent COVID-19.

The CDR3 loop reads CASSLGGGGPYNEQFF. The CDR3 region has the DNA TGCGCCAGCAGCTTGGGCGGGGGGGGCCCCTACAATGAGCAGTTCTTC. The chain couples TRBV5-1 to TRBJ2-1, with 9 bases aligning to TRBD2. The J segment lost 2 bases and the V segment lost 0 bases, leaving 3 bases of the junction unmatched. CDR1 is SGHRS and CDR2 is YFSETQ in the germline V gene. CDR3 size: 16 residues.

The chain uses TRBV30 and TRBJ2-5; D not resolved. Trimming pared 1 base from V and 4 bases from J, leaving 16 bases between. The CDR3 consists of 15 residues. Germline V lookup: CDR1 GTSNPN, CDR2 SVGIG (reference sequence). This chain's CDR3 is CAWSGGLALGETQYF. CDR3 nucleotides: TGTGCCTGGAGTGGCGGTTTAGCCCTAGGAGAGACCCAGTACTTC.

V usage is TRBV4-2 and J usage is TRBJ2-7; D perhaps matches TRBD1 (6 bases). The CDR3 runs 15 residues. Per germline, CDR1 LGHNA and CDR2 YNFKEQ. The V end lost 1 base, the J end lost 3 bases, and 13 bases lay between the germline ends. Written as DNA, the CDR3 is TGTGCCAGCAGCCAAGGGACAGCCGGGGACTACGAGCAGTACTTC. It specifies CASSQGTAGDYEQYF.

The DNA of the CDR3 is TGTGCCAGTTCCCTAGGCGGATATAGCACAGATACGCAGTATTTT. Encoded protein: CASSLGGYSTDTQYF. The V call is TRBV19, the J call TRBJ2-3; D unclear. V was cut by 8 bases and J by 0 bases, with 15 bases left in between. Germline loops: CDR1 LNHDA, CDR2 SQIVND (reference sequence). The CDR3 extends over 15 amino acids. Supplemented by reference TRBV19 and TRBJ2-3, the full variable domain reads DGGITQSPKYLFRKEGQNVTLSCEQNLNHDAMYWYRQDPGQGLRLIYYSQIVNDFQKGDIAEGYSVSREKKESFPLTVTSAQKNPTAFYLCASSLGGYSTDTQYFGPGTRLTVL.

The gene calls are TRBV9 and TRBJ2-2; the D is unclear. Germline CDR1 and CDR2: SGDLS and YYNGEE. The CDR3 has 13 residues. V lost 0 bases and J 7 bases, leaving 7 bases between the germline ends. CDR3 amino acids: CASSVGRGGELFF. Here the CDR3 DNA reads TGTGCCAGCAGCGTAGGACGAGGCGGGGAGCTGTTTTTT.

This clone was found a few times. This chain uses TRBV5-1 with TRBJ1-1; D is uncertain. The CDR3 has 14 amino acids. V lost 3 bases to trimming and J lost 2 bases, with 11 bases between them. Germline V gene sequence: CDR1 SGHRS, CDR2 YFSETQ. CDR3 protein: CASSSYLSNTEAFF. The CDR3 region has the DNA TGCGCCAGCAGCTCTTATCTTAGTAACACTGAAGCTTTCTTT.

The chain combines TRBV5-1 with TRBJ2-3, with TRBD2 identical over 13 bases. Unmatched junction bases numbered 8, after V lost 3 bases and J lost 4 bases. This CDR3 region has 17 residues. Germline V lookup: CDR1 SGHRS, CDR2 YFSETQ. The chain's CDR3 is CASSYLTSGGPSDTQYF. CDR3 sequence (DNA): TGCGCCAGCAGCTACCTGACTAGCGGGGGGCCTTCAGATACGCAGTATTTT.

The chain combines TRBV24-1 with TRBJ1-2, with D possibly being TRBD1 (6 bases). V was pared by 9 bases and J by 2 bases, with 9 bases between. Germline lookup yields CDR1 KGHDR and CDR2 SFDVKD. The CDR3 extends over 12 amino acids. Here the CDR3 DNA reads TGTGCCACCTCAGGGGACAACTATGGCTACACCTTC. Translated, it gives CATSGDNYGYTF.

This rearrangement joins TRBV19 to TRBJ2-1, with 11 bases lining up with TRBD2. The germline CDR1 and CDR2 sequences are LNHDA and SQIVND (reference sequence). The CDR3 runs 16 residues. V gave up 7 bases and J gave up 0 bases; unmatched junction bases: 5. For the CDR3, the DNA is TGTGCCAGTACCGTAGCGGGAGGGAGCTCCTACAATGAGCAGTTCTTC. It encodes CASTVAGGSSYNEQFF.

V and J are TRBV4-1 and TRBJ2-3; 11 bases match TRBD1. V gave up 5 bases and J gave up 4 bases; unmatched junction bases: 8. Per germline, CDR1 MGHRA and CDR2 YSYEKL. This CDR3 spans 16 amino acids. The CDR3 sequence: CASSTRGQGGPDTQYF. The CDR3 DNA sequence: TGCGCCAGCAGCACCCGGGGACAGGGGGGACCAGATACGCAGTATTTT.

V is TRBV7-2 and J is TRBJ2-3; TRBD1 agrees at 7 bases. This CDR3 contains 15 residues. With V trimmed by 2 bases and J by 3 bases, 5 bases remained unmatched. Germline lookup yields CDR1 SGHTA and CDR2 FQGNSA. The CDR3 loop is CASSLKTGQTDTQYF. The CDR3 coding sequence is TGTGCCAGCAGCTTAAAGACAGGGCAGACAGATACGCAGTATTTT.

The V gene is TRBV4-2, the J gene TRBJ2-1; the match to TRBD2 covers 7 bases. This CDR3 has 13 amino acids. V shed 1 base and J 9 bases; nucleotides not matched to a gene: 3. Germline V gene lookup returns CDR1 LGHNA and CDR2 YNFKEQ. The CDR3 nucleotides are TGTGCCAGCAGCCAAGTAGGCGGGGGTGAGCAGTTCTTC. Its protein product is CASSQVGGGEQFF.

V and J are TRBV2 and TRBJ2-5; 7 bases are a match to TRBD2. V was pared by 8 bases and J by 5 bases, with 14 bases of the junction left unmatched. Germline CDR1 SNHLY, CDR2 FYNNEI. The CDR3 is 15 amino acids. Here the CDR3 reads CASQREGTSVETQYF. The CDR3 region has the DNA TGTGCCAGCCAAAGGGAGGGCACTAGCGTGGAGACCCAGTACTTC.

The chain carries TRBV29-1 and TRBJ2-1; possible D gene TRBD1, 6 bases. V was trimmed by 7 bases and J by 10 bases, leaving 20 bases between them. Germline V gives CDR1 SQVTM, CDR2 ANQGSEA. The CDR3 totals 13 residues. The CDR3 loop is CSAGGILGMEQFF. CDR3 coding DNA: TGCAGCGCTGGGGGCATCCTGGGCATGGAGCAGTTCTTC.

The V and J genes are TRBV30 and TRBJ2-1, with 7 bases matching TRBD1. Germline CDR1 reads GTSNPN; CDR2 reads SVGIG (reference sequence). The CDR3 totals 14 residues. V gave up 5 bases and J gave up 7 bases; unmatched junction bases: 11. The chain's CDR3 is CAWDTGDHLNEQFF. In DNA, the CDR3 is TGTGCCTGGGATACAGGGGACCACCTAAATGAGCAGTTCTTC. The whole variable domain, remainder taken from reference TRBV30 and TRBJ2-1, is SQTIHQWPATLVQPVGSPLSLECTVEGTSNPNLYWYRQAAGRGLQLLFYSVGIGQISSEVPQNLSASRPQDRQFILSSKKLLLSDSGFYLCAWDTGDHLNEQFFGPGTRLTVL.

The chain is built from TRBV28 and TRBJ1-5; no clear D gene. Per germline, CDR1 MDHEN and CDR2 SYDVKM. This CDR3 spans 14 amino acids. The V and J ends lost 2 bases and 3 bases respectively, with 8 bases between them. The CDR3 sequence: CASSLRGYNQPQHF. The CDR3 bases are TGTGCCAGCAGTTTACGAGGATACAATCAGCCCCAGCATTTT.

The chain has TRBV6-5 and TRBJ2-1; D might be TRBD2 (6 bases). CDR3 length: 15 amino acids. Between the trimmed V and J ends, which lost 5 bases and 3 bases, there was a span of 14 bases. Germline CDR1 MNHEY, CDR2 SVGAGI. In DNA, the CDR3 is TGTGCCAGCAGTCCCATGGGGGAGGACTACAATGAGCAGTTCTTC. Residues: CASSPMGEDYNEQFF.

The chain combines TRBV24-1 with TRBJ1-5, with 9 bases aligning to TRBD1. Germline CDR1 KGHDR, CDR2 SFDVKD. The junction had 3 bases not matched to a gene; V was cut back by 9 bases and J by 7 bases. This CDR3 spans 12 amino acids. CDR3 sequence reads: CATGQGIQPQHF. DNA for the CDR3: TGTGCCACCGGACAGGGGATACAGCCCCAGCATTTT.

In nucleotides, the CDR3 is TGTGCCAGCAGCCCAGGGCTAGCGGGAGGCCTGGATGAGCAGTTCTTC. It codes for CASSPGLAGGLDEQFF. The rearrangement uses TRBV11-2 and TRBJ2-1; 11 nucleotides match TRBD2. CDR1 is SGHAT, CDR2 FQNNGV, per germline. The CDR3 runs 16 residues. J gave up 8 bases and V 5 bases, and 11 bases lay outside the gene matches.

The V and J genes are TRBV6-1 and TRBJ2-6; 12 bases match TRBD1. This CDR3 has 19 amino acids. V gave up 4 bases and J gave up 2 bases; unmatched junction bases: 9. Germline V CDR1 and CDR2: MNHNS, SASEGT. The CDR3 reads CASSVTTGTGGAGANVLTF. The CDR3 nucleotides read TGTGCCAGCAGTGTTACGACCGGGACAGGGGGCGCTGGGGCCAACGTCCTGACTTTC.

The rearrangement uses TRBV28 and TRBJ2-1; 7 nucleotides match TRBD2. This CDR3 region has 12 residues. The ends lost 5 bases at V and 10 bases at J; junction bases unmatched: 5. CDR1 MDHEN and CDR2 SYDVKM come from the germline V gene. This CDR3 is CASSSGKREQFF. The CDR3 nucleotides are TGTGCCAGCAGTAGCGGGAAGAGGGAGCAGTTCTTC.

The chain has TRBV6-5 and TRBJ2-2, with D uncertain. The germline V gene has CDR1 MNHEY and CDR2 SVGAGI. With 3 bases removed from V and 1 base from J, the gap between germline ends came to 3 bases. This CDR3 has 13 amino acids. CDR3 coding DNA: TGTGCCAGCAGTTATATGAACACCGGGGAGCTGTTTTTT. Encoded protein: CASSYMNTGELFF.

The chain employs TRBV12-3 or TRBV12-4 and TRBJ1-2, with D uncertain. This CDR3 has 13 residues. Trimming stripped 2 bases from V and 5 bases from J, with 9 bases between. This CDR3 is CASSLLSDYGYTF. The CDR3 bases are TGTGCCAGCAGTTTATTATCAGATTATGGCTACACCTTC.

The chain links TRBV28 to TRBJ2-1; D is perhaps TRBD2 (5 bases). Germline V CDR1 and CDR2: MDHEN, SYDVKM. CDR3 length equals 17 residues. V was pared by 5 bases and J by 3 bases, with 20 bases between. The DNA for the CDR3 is TGTGCCAGCAGTCCTCCGGGGTACAGTTTTCACTACAATGAGCAGTTCTTC. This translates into CASSPPGYSFHYNEQFF.

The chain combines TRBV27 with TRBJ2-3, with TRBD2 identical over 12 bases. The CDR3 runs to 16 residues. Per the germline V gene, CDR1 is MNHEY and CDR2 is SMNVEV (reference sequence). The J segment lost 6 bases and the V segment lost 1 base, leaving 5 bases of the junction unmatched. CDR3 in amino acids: CASSLWLAGGRDTQYF. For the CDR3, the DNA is TGTGCCAGCAGTTTATGGCTAGCGGGGGGGCGGGATACGCAGTATTTT.

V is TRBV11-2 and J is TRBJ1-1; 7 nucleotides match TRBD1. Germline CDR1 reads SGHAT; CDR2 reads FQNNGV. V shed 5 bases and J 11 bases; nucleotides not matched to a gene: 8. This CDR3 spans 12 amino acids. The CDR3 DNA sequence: TGTGCCAGCAGCCTGGGACAGCCTGGGGCTTTCTTT. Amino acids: CASSLGQPGAFF.

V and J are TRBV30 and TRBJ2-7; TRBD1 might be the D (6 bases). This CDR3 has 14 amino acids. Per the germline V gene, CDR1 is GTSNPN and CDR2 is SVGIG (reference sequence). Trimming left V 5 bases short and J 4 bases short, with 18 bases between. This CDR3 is CAWGRGGISYEQYF. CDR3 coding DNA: TGTGCCTGGGGTAGAGGGGGTATTTCTTACGAGCAGTACTTC.